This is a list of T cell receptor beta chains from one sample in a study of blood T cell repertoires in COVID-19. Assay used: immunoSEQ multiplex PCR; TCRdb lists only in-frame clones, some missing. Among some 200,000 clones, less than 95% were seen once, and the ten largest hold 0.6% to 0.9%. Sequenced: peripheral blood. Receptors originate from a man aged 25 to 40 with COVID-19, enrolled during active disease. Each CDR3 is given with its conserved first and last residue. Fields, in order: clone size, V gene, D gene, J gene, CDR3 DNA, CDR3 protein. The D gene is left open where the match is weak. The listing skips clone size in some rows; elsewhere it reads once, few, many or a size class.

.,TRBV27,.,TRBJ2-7,TGTGCCAGCAGTTTTGCGGCTAACTACGAGCAGTACTTC,CASSFAANYEQYF
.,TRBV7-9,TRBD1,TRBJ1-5,TGTGCCAGCAGCCAGGGACAGGCAGGGCAGCCCCAGCATTTT,CASSQGQAGQPQHF
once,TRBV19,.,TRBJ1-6,TGTGCCAGTAGTATATTCGGGAGCTCCTATAATTCACCCCTCCACTTT,CASSIFGSSYNSPLHF
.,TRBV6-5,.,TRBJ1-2,TGTGCCAGCAGTCACACAGGGACGGACTACACCTTC,CASSHTGTDYTF
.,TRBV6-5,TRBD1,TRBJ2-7,TGTGCCAGCAGTAGTCCGGGACAGAGCCCCGAGCAGTACTTC,CASSSPGQSPEQYF
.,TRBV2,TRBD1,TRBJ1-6,TGTGCCAGCCAATACCGGGACAGGGAAAATTCACCCCTCCACTTT,CASQYRDRENSPLHF
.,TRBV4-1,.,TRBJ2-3,TGCGCCAGCAGCCAACCCTGGAGGGTCACAGATACGCAGTATTTT,CASSQPWRVTDTQYF
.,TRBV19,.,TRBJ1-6,TGTGCCAGTAGTCTCTGGACAGTGGATAATTCACCCCTCCACTTT,CASSLWTVDNSPLHF
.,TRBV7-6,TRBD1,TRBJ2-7,TGTGCCAGCAGCCCGGGACAGGCCCACGCCTACGAGCAGTACTTC,CASSPGQAHAYEQYF
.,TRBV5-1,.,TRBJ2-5,TGCGCCAGCAGCCTACGAGTCCCGGGACAAAGATCTCCAAAAGAGACCCAGTACTTC,CASSLRVPGQRSPKETQYF
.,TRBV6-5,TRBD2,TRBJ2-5,TGTGCCAGCATTATGACTAGCGGGGGAAAGACCCAGTACTTC,CASIMTSGGKTQYF
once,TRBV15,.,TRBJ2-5,TGTGCCACCAGCAGAGATACTAGGGTGGAGACCCAGTACTTC,CATSRDTRVETQYF
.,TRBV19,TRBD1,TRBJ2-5,TGTGCCAGTAGTACCTTAGGGGACAGGGCCGAGACCCAGTACTTC,CASSTLGDRAETQYF
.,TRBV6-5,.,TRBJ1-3,TGTGCCAGCAGTCTCCGGGAGAGAGCTGGAAACACCATATATTTT,CASSLRERAGNTIYF
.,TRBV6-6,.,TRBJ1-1,TGTGCCAGCACCTCCTACCCGGGGATGGGGGGAGCTTTCTTT,CASTSYPGMGGAFF
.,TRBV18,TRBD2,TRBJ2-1,TGTGCCAGCTCACCGAACGGACTAGCGGGGTTCAATGAGCAGTTCTTC,CASSPNGLAGFNEQFF
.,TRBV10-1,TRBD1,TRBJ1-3,TGCGCCAGCAGTGACTACGGACAGGACTCTGGAAACACCATATATTTT,CASSDYGQDSGNTIYF
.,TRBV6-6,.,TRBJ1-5,TGTGCCAGCGGGCAGGGCGGACAGCCCCAGCATTTT,CASGQGGQPQHF
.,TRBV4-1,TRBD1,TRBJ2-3,TGCGCCAGCAGCCCCCGGGACAGGGAGACCGATACGCAGTATTTT,CASSPRDRETDTQYF
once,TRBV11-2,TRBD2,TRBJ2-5,TGTGCCAGCAGCCCCGGGGGGGGAGAGACCCAGTACTTC,CASSPGGGETQYF
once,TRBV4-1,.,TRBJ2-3,TGCGCCAGCAGCCAAGTAGGACAGAGACGCACAGATACGCAGTATTTT,CASSQVGQRRTDTQYF
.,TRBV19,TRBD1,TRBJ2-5,TGTGCCAGTACGGAGACAGGGTTATTGTGGGAGACCCAGTACTTC,CASTETGLLWETQYF
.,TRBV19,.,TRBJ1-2,TGTGCCAGTAGTATAGAAGGACGGAGGGACTATGGCTACACCTTC,CASSIEGRRDYGYTF
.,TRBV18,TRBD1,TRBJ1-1,TGTGCCAGCTCACCACAGGGACAGGGGATTAACACTGAAGCTTTCTTT,CASSPQGQGINTEAFF
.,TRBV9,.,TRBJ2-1,TGTGCCAGCAGCGTAGAATATACTAGGTTCGATGAGCAGTTCTTC,CASSVEYTRFDEQFF
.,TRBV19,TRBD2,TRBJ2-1,TGTGCCAGTAGTTCGGGACTAGAGGCTGAGCAGTTCTTC,CASSSGLEAEQFF
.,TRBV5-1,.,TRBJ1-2,TGCGCCAGCAGCTTGGCTACCGTGAGCCCACGAGGGTTTGGCTACACCTTC,CASSLATVSPRGFGYTF
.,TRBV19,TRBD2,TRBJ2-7,TGTGCCAGTAGTCCAAGAGGGACTAGCGGGCCCTACGAGCAGTACTTC,CASSPRGTSGPYEQYF
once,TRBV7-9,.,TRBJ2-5,TGTGCCAGCAGCCCCACACGACTAACCACTACCCGTCCAGAGACCCAGTACTTC,CASSPTRLTTTRPETQYF
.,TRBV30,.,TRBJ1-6,TGTGCCTGGAGTGGGCAGAATAATTCACCCCTCCACTTT,CAWSGQNNSPLHF
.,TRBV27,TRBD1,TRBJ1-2,TGTGCCAGCAGAAGAGGGACAGGGAATGGCTACACCTTC,CASRRGTGNGYTF
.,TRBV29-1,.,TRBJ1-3,TGCAGCGTCCAGGGGTTCTCTGGAAACACCATATATTTT,CSVQGFSGNTIYF
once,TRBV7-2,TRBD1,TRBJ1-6,TGTGCCAGCAGCGCCTACAGGGGCTTATTAGGGAATTCACCCCTCCACTTT,CASSAYRGLLGNSPLHF
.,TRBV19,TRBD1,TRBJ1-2,TGTGCCAGTAGTATATCGGTTGACAGGGGAAGCTATGGCTACACCTTC,CASSISVDRGSYGYTF
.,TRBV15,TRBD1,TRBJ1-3,TGTGCCACCAGCAGAAGGGGGCCAGGAAACACCATATATTTT,CATSRRGPGNTIYF